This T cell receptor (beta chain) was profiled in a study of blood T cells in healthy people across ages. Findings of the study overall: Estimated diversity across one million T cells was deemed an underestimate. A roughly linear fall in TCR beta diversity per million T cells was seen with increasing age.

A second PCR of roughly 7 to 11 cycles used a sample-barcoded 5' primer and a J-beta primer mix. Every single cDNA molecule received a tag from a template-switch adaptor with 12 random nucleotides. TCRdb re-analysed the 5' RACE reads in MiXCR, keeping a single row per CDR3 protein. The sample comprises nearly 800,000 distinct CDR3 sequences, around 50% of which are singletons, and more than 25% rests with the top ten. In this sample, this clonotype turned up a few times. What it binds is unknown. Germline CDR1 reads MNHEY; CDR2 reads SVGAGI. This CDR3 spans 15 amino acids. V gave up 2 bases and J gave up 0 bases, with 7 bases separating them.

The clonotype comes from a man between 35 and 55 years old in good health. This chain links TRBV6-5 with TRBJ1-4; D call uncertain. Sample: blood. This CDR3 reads CASSYTAPTNEKLFF. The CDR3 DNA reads TGTGCCAGCAGTTACACGGCACCAACTAATGAAAAACTGTTTTTT.